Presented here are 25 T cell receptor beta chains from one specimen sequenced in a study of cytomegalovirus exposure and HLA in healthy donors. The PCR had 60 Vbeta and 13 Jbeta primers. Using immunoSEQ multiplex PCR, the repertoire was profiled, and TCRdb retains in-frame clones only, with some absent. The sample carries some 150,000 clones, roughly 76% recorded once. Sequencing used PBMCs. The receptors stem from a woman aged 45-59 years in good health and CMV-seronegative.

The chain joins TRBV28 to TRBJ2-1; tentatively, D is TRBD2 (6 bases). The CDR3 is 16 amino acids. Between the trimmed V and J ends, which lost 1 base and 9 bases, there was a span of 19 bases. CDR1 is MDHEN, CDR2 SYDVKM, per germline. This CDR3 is CASSLSTGEASGEQFF. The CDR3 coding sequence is TGTGCCAGCAGTTTATCTACGGGAGAAGCGTCCGGTGAGCAGTTCTTC.

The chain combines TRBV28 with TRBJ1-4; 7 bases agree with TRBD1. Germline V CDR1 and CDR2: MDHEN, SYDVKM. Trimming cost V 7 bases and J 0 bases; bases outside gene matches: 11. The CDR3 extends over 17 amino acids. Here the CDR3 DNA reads TGTGCCAGCACCCAACTCGGACAGGTTGCAACTAATGAAAAACTGTTTTTT. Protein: CASTQLGQVATNEKLFF.

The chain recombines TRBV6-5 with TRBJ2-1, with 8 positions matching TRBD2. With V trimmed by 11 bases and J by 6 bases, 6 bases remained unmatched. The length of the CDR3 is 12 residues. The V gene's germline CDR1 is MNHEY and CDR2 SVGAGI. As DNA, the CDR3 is TGTGCCGGCCTCCGGGGGGGCAATGAGCAGTTCTTC. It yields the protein CAGLRGGNEQFF.

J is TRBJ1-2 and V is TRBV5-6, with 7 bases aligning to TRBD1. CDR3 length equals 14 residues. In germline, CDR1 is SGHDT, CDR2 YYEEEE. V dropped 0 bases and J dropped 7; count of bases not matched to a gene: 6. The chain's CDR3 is CASSLGGQRFGYTF. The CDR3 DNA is TGTGCCAGCAGCTTGGGGGGACAGCGATTTGGCTACACCTTC.

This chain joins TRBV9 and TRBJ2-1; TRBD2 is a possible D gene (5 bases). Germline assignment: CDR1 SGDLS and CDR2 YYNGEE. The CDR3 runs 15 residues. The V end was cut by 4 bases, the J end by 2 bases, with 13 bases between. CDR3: CASSLQSGTYNEQFF. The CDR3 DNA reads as TGTGCCAGCAGCTTACAGTCGGGGACCTACAATGAGCAGTTCTTC. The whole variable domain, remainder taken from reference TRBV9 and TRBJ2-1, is DSGVTQTPKHLITATGQRVTLRCSPRSGDLSVYWYQQSLDQGLQFLIQYYNGEERAKGNILERFSAQQFPDLHSELNLSSLELGDSALYFCASSLQSGTYNEQFFGPGTRLTVL.

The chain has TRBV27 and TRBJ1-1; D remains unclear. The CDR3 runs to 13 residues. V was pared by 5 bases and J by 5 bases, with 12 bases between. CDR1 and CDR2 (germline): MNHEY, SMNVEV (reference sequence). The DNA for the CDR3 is TGTGCCAGCAGTCCCCGTCTAAAGACTGAAGCTTTCTTT. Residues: CASSPRLKTEAFF.

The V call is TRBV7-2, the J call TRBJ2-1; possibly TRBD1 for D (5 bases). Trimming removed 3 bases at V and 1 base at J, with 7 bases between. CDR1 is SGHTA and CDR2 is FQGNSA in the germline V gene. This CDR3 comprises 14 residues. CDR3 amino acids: CASSLGLSYNEQFF. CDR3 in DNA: TGTGCCAGCAGCTTGGGGCTTTCCTACAATGAGCAGTTCTTC.

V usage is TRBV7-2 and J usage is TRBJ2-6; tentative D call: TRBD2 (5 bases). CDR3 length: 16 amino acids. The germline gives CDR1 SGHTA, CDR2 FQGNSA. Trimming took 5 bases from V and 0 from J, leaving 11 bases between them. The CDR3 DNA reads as TGTGCCAGCAGCCTAAGCCGGGACTCTGGGGCCAACGTCCTGACTTTC. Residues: CASSLSRDSGANVLTF.

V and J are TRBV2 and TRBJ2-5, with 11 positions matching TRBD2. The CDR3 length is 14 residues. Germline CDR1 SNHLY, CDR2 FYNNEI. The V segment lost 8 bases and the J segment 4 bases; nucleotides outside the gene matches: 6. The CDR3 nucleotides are TGTGCCAGCGTAGGGACTAGCGGAAGAGAGACCCAGTACTTC. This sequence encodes CASVGTSGRETQYF.

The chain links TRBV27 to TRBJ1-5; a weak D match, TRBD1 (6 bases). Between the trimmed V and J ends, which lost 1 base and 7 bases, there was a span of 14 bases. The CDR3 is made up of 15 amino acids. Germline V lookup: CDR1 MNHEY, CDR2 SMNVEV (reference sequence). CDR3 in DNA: TGTGCCAGCAGTTTATGGACAGAGGCAATGCAGCCCCAGCATTTT. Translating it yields CASSLWTEAMQPQHF.

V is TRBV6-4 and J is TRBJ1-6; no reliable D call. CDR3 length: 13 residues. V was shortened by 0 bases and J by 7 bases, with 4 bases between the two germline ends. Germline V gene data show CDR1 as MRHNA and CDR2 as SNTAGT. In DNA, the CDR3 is TGTGCCAGCAGTGACTCGTTAAATTCACCCCTCCACTTT. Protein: CASSDSLNSPLHF.

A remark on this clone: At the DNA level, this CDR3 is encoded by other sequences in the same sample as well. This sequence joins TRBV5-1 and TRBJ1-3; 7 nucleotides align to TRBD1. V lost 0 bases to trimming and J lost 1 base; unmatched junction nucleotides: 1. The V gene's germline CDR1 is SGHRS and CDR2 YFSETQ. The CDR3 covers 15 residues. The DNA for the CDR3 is TGCGCCAGCAGCTTGGACAGGGGATCTGGAAACACCATATATTTT. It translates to CASSLDRGSGNTIYF.

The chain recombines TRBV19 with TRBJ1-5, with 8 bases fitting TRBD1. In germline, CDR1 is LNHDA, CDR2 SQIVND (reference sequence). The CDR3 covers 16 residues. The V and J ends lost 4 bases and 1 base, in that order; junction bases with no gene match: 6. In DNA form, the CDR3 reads TGTGCCAGTAGTAGACAGGGGACGGGGAGCAATCAGCCCCAGCATTTT. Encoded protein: CASSRQGTGSNQPQHF.

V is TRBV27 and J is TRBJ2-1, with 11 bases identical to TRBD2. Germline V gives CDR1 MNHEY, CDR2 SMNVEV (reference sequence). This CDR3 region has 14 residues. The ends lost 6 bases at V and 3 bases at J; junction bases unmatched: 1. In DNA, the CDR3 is TGTGCCAGCAGGACTAGCGGGAACTACAATGAGCAGTTCTTC. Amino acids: CASRTSGNYNEQFF.

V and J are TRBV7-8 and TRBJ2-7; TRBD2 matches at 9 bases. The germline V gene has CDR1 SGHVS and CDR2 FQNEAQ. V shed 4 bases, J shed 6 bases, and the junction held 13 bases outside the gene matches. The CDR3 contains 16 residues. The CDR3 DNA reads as TGTGCCAGCAGCTACCCCTTTAGCGGGAGAGGAGGCGAGCAGTACTTC. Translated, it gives CASSYPFSGRGGEQYF.

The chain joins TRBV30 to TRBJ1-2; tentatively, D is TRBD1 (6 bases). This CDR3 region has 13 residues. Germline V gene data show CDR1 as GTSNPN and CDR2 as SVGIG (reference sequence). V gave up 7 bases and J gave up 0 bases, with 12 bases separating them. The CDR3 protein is CALSQGTNYGYTF. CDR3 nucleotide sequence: TGTGCCTTATCCCAGGGGACTAACTATGGCTACACCTTC.

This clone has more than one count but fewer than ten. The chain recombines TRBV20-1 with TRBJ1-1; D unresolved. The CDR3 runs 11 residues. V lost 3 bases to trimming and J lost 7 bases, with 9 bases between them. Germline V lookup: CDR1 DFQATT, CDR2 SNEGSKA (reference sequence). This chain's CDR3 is CSASFRDEAFF. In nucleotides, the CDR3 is TGCAGTGCTAGCTTTCGAGATGAAGCTTTCTTT.

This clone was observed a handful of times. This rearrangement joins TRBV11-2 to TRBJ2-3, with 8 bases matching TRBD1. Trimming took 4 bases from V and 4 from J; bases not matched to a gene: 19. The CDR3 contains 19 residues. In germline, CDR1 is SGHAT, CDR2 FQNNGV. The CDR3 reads CASSSTGGKAFSHPDTQYF. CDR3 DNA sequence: TGTGCCAGCAGCTCCACAGGGGGAAAAGCCTTTAGTCATCCAGATACGCAGTATTTT.

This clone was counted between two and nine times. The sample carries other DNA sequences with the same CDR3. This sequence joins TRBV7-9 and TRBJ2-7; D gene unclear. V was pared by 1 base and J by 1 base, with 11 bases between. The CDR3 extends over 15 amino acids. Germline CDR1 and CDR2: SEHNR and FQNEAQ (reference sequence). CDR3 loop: CASSLGGSYSYEQYF. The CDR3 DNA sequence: TGTGCCAGCAGCTTAGGCGGCAGTTATTCCTACGAGCAGTACTTC.

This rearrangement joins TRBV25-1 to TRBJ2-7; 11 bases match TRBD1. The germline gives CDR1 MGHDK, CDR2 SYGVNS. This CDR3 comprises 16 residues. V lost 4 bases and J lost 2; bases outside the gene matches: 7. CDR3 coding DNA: TGTGCCAGCAGTGGACTTCCGGGACAGGGGGCCTACGAGCAGTACTTC. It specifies CASSGLPGQGAYEQYF.

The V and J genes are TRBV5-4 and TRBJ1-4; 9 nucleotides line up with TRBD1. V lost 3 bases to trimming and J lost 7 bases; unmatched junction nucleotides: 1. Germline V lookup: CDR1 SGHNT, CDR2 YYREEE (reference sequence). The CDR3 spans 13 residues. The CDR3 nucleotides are TGTGCCAGCAGCTGGGACAGGGCTGAAAAACTGTTTTTT. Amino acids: CASSWDRAEKLFF.

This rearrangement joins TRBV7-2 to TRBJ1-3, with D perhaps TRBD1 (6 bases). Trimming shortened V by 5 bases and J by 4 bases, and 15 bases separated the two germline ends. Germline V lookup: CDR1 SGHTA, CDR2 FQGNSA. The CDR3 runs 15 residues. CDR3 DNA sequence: TGTGCCAGCAGCCCCCCGCAGGGGTGGGGAAACACCATATATTTT. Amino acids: CASSPPQGWGNTIYF.

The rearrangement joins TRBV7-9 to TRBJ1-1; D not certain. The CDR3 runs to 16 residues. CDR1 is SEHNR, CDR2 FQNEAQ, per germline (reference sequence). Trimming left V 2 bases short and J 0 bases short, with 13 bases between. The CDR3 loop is CASSLSGVLMNTEAFF. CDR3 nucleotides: TGTGCCAGCAGCTTAAGCGGCGTCCTTATGAACACTGAAGCTTTCTTT.

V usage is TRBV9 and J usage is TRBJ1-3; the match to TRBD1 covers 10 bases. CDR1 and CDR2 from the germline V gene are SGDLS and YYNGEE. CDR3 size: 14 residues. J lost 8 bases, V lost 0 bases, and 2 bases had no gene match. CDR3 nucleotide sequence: TGTGCCAGCAGCGTAGGACAGGGGGCATACACCATATATTTT. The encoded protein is CASSVGQGAYTIYF.

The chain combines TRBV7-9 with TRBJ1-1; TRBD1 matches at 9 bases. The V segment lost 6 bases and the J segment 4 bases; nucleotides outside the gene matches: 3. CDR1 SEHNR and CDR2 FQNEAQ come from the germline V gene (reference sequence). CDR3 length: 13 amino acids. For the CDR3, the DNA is TGTGCCAGCAGTGAGACAGGGGGCACTGAAGCTTTCTTT. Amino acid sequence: CASSETGGTEAFF.